This entry features one T cell receptor beta chain sequence. The sample comes from a study of control samples from healthy donors and cancer patients. V shed 6 bases and J shed 1 base, with 10 bases lying between them. The CDR3 has 13 amino acids. Clones were sequenced by immunoSEQ multiplex PCR, and TCRdb holds only the in-frame ones, with some missing. The repertoire holds over 80,000 clones, with roughly 86% as singletons. Sequencing was carried out using blood. This TCR was recovered from a man between 60 and 75 years old in good health. The V call is TRBV12-3 or TRBV12-4, the J call TRBJ2-7; D unresolved. Written as DNA, the CDR3 is TGTGCCAGCAGATTGGGTAGTTCCTACGAGCAGTACTTC. It specifies CASRLGSSYEQYF.